The present T cell receptor beta chain was sequenced within a study of beta chain features in type 1 diabetes. Regarding the study as a whole: Small HLA sub-analyses could not settle whether HLA shapes TCRB rearrangement.

Sequencing targeted expressed TCRB transcripts, as all isolated RNA had been reverse transcribed. Profiling relied on immunoSEQ multiplex PCR, and the TCRdb table lists in-frame clones only, not all of them. Counted here are hundreds of thousands of clones, around a sixth occurring once; the ten biggest clones make up about 0.097%. CD45RO/CCR7/CD25/CD127/CD95/CD27 separated CD4+ naive, central memory, regulatory and stem cell-like memory cells by sorting. This clone turned up a few times. Its antigen is currently unknown. Germline V gene data show CDR1 as SGHDN and CDR2 as FVKESK. Trimming shortened V by 4 bases and J by 1 base, and 7 bases separated the two germline ends. This CDR3 comprises 13 residues.

V and J are TRBV14 and TRBJ1-1; perhaps TRBD1 as D (5 bases). The sequence came from a man aged 18 to 30 in good health. The sample was naive CD4+ T cells from blood. In DNA, the CDR3 is TGTGCCAGCAGCCCCGGACAGAACACTGAAGCTTTCTTT. Amino acid sequence: CASSPGQNTEAFF.